The clone carrying this T cell receptor (beta chain) is a singleton in its sample. Original methodology: For nucleated cells, counts were estimated from reference gene primer amplification. Clones were read by immunoSEQ multiplex PCR, and TCRdb kept only the in-frame ones, dropping some. The D gene and trimming were derived from the DNA, and the V and J assignments and clone size from that table. The repertoire holds about 330,000 clones, with 86% as singletons. This sample stems from a study of blood T cell repertoires in COVID-19. Study context: Nucleic acid was either cDNA or gDNA, and it came from T cells, B-cell-depleted T cells, or PBMCs.

Germline assignment: CDR1 SGHTA and CDR2 FQGTGA. V shed 1 base and J shed 7 bases, with 5 bases lying between them. This CDR3 has 13 residues. The sample comprised peripheral blood. This sequence was found in a woman aged 45-60 years with acute or convalescent COVID-19. The chain joins TRBV7-3 to TRBJ1-6; D is undetermined. CDR3 amino acids: CASSLNENSPLHF. In nucleotides, the CDR3 is TGTGCCAGCAGCTTAAATGAGAATTCACCCCTCCACTTT.